The 17 T cell receptor beta chains in this list originate from one sample, sequenced in a study of CXCR3-negative and CXCR3-positive naive CD8 T cells. UMI-labeled 5' RACE yielded the TRB cDNA libraries. After re-calling the 5' RACE reads, TCRdb lists one entry per CDR3 protein, DNA absent. Its table lists about 48,000 distinct CDR3 sequences. The specimen sequenced was memory CD8+ T cells from blood. These receptors were collected from a human donor in good health. Some clones in this sample may be carry-over from other donors' samples.

The chain recombines TRBV10-3 with TRBJ2-2; no DNA is available, so the TRBD1 call from TCRdb remains unchecked. The germline V gene encodes CDR1 ENHRY and CDR2 SYGVKD. The CDR3 loop spans 13 amino acids. The CDR3: CAIGTGDAGELFF.

The genes are TRBV28 and TRBJ2-3; TCRdb gives TRBD1 as the D gene, but with no DNA this cannot be confirmed. The CDR3 loop spans 15 amino acids. Germline V gives CDR1 MDHEN, CDR2 SYDVKM. CDR3 residues: CASSLTGVYADTQYF.

Frequency places this clonotype as medium-sized. The chain is built from TRBV7-9 and TRBJ2-7; TCRdb's D call of TRBD1 is untestable without DNA. Germline CDR1 SEHNR, CDR2 FQNEAQ (reference sequence). The CDR3 is 14 residues long. This CDR3 reads CASSLRQGVYEQYF.

This chain uses TRBV28 with TRBJ2-3; TCRdb reports TRBD1, a call that lacks DNA to check it against. The CDR3 is 16 amino acids. The germline CDR1 and CDR2 sequences are MDHEN and SYDVKM. This chain's CDR3 is CASSLGDRGLTDTQYF.

CDR3 loop: CASSPPRGQDNEQFF. V and J are TRBV18 and TRBJ2-1; the D call from TCRdb, TRBD1, cannot be confirmed without DNA. CDR1 is KGHSH and CDR2 is LQKENI in the germline V gene. CDR3 length equals 15 residues.

J is TRBJ1-1 and V is TRBV5-1; TCRdb's D gene call, TRBD1, goes unchecked for lack of DNA. Germline CDR1 reads SGHRS; CDR2 reads YFSETQ. CDR3 length equals 14 residues. CDR3 in amino acids: CASSLIGEGAEAFF.

The chain uses TRBV27 and TRBJ2-3; TCRdb's D call, TRBD2, is unchecked because there is no DNA. Germline loops: CDR1 MNHEY, CDR2 SMNVEV (reference sequence). This CDR3 comprises 15 residues. This chain's CDR3 is CASSFGTAPGDTQYF.

This chain links TRBV7-9 with TRBJ2-1; the D gene TCRdb calls, TRBD2, cannot be checked with no DNA. The germline V gene has CDR1 SEHNR and CDR2 FQNEAQ (reference sequence). CDR3 length equals 21 residues. CDR3 loop: CASSPRGTTSGGPTTYNEQFF.

The chain recombines TRBV14 with TRBJ2-1; with no DNA, the TCRdb D assignment of TRBD2 cannot be verified. This CDR3 comprises 16 residues. The germline gives CDR1 SGHDN, CDR2 FVKESK. CDR3 sequence: CASSPRLAGSYNEQFF.

The chain employs TRBV29-1 and TRBJ2-2; TCRdb proposes TRBD1, but this gene call is untestable without DNA. Germline CDR1 is SQVTM and CDR2 is ANQGSEA. The CDR3 has 17 residues. The CDR3 sequence is CSVAQIVGTVNTGELFF.

The gene calls are TRBV28 and TRBJ2-5; the D gene TCRdb calls, TRBD1, cannot be checked with no DNA. This CDR3 has 14 residues. Per germline, CDR1 MDHEN and CDR2 SYDVKM. The CDR3 reads CASSPGALQETQYF.

This chain uses TRBV2 with TRBJ2-2; TCRdb's D call, TRBD2, is unchecked because there is no DNA. Germline V gene lookup returns CDR1 SNHLY and CDR2 FYNNEI. The CDR3 runs 14 residues. This CDR3 is CATPRDSSTGELFF.

J is TRBJ1-2 and V is TRBV29-1; the D call from TCRdb, TRBD1, cannot be confirmed without DNA. The CDR3 covers 14 residues. Germline V CDR1 and CDR2: SQVTM, ANQGSEA. The chain's CDR3 is CSVDTPAGENGYTF.

This chain connects TRBV28 to TRBJ2-1; the D call of TRBD2 rests on TCRdb alone, since no DNA is present to check it. The CDR3 loop spans 12 amino acids. Germline values: CDR1 MDHEN, CDR2 SYDVKM. This chain's CDR3 is CAGGQDNNEQFF.

The chain combines TRBV4-1 with TRBJ2-1; TCRdb's D call, TRBD2, is unchecked because there is no DNA. CDR3 length equals 13 residues. Germline V CDR1 and CDR2: MGHRA, YSYEKL. This chain's CDR3 is CASSREINNEQFF.

The chain has TRBV5-1 and TRBJ2-1. CDR3 length: 13 residues. The germline V gene has CDR1 SGHRS and CDR2 YFSETQ. The CDR3: CASSYFSYNEQFF. Full variable domain (outside the CDR3, taken from reference TRBV5-1 and TRBJ2-1): KAGVTQTPRYLIKTRGQQVTLSCSPISGHRSVSWYQQTPGQGLQFLFEYFSETQRNKGNFPGRFSGRQFSNSRSEMNVSTLELGDSALYLCASSYFSYNEQFFGPGTRLTVL.

The gene calls are TRBV5-1 and TRBJ2-3; TCRdb gives TRBD1 as the D gene, but with no DNA this cannot be confirmed. The CDR3 runs 16 residues. Germline loops: CDR1 SGHRS, CDR2 YFSETQ. The CDR3 protein is CASSLEPGLASDTQYF.